The 18 T cell receptor beta chains presented below share a single source sample, sequenced in a study of T-cell memory formation after mild COVID-19 (TCRdb year 2021). The protocol used for the library was 5' RACE. Sequencing took place on an Illumina NovaSeq 6000. TCRdb cleaned the public reads at Q25 with fastp, built clones with MiXCR and kept in-frame beta chains. Entries that share a CDR3 protein sequence are merged under the most common genes and DNA. The table for this sample lists under 550,000 distinct CDR3 sequences; roughly 18% of them were counted only once. The biggest ten clones account for 10% to 15% of the sample. Sequencing input: PBMCs or a T cell subset sorted from them (not recorded which). Every receptor here comes from an adult woman who had mild COVID-19 (a few samples of this study predate the infection). The sample titles of this study are shuffled in the database, so cell type and time point are left out; the donor was told from shared clones.

V gene TRBV29-1 combines with J gene TRBJ2-4, with D maybe TRBD1 (5 bases). Trimming cost V 4 bases and J 5 bases, with 9 bases left between them. Germline V lookup: CDR1 SQVTM, CDR2 ANQGSEA. The CDR3 is made up of 12 amino acids. This chain's CDR3 is CSVVGRENIQYF. CDR3 nucleotide sequence: TGCAGCGTTGTGGGCAGGGAAAACATTCAGTACTTC.

This clonotype was seen a handful of times. The V call is TRBV2, the J call TRBJ2-7, with TRBD1 matching 7 bases. Germline-derived CDR1 and CDR2 are SNHLY and FYNNEI. CDR3 length: 12 residues. The J segment lost 6 bases and the V segment lost 6 bases, leaving 5 bases of the junction unmatched. The CDR3 DNA reads TGTGCCAGCAGCCTGACAGGGTCCGAGCAGTACTTC. It encodes CASSLTGSEQYF. Combining the CDR3 with reference TRBV2 and TRBJ2-7 gives the whole variable domain EPEVTQTPSHQVTQMGQEVILRCVPISNHLYFYWYRQILGQKVEFLVSFYNNEISEKSEIFDDQFSVERPDGSNFTLKIRSTKLEDSAMYFCASSLTGSEQYFGPGTRLTVT.

This clonotype occurred a few times. The chain carries TRBV12-3 or TRBV12-4 and TRBJ2-3; a possible D gene is TRBD2 (6 bases). CDR3 length: 17 residues. The V end lost 5 bases, the J end lost 0 bases, and 18 bases lay between the germline ends. CDR3 amino acids: CASSTTGLAYSTDTQYF. CDR3 coding DNA: TGTGCCAGCAGTACGACCGGGCTAGCGTACAGCACAGATACGCAGTATTTT.

This clonotype came up a few times. The chain has TRBV7-9 and TRBJ1-1, with TRBD1 matching over 11 bases. V trimming: 4 bases; J trimming: 6 bases; junction bases outside the gene matches: 10. CDR1 and CDR2 (germline): SEHNR, FQNEAQ (reference sequence). The CDR3 spans 16 residues. The chain's CDR3 is CASSSTTGQGGAEAFF. Written as DNA, the CDR3 is TGTGCCAGCAGCTCTACCACGGGACAGGGGGGCGCTGAAGCTTTCTTT.

This clonotype was counted a few times. This chain connects TRBV4-1 to TRBJ1-2; 7 bases match TRBD1. V lost 4 bases, J lost 4 bases, and 9 bases stayed unmatched. CDR3 size: 15 residues. Germline V gene data show CDR1 as MGHRA and CDR2 as YSYEKL. In nucleotides, the CDR3 is TGCGCCAGCAGCCTTACCGGGACAGAACTCTATGGCTACACCTTC. Amino acid sequence: CASSLTGTELYGYTF.

V is TRBV12-3 or TRBV12-4 and J is TRBJ2-3; D may match TRBD1 or TRBD2 (6 bases each). The CDR3 has 15 residues. V gave up 3 bases and J gave up 5 bases, with 15 bases separating them. CDR3 sequence (DNA): TGTGCCAGCAGTTTCACGTGGGGGGCGGGAGATACGCAGTATTTT. It encodes CASSFTWGAGDTQYF.

This clonotype was seen a few times. This chain joins TRBV19 and TRBJ2-3; weak D call: TRBD2 (5 bases). The germline V and J ends were trimmed by 2 bases and 3 bases, with 15 bases remaining between them. CDR1 is LNHDA, CDR2 SQIVND, per germline (reference sequence). The CDR3 runs to 16 residues. This CDR3 is CASSIRVERFTDTQYF. In nucleotides, the CDR3 is TGTGCCAGTAGTATACGCGTCGAGCGGTTTACAGATACGCAGTATTTT.

This clonotype was seen more than once but under ten times. The chain links TRBV12-3 or TRBV12-4 to TRBJ1-1; D gene unclear. The CDR3 contains 14 residues. Trimming left V 7 bases short and J 1 base short, with 13 bases between. The CDR3 spells CASTLYWGNTEAFF. CDR3 in DNA: TGTGCCAGCACGCTCTACTGGGGGAACACTGAAGCTTTCTTT.

This clonotype was seen at least ten times. V usage is TRBV7-2 and J usage is TRBJ2-1, with 12 positions matching TRBD2. Trimming took 7 bases from V and 8 from J; bases not matched to a gene: 12. From germline, CDR1 is SGHTA and CDR2 FQGNSA. This CDR3 has 16 amino acids. The CDR3 nucleotides are TGTGCCAGCACCCAGAACGGACTAGCGGGACAGGATGAGCAGTTCTTC. It encodes CASTQNGLAGQDEQFF.

The CDR3 here is CASSLAGGGAREQYF. In DNA, the CDR3 is TGTGCCAGCAGCTTAGCAGGCGGGGGGGCCCGGGAGCAGTACTTC. V is TRBV7-2 and J is TRBJ2-7; TRBD2 matches 9 bases. V shed 0 bases and J 7 bases; nucleotides not matched to a gene: 7. The CDR3 extends over 15 amino acids. Germline assignment: CDR1 SGHTA and CDR2 FQGNSA.

Only a few counts were recorded for this clonotype. The chain is built from TRBV4-3 and TRBJ2-1, with 9 bases lining up with TRBD2. Germline V gene lookup returns CDR1 LGHNA and CDR2 YSLEER. The length of the CDR3 is 15 residues. Trimming cost V 0 bases and J 7 bases; bases outside gene matches: 4. CDR3 sequence: CASSQDTSGRNEQFF. The CDR3 nucleotides read TGCGCCAGCAGCCAAGATACAAGCGGGAGGAATGAGCAGTTCTTC.

This clonotype occurred a few times. This sequence joins TRBV20-1 and TRBJ2-7; 8 positions match TRBD1. Germline CDR1 reads DFQATT; CDR2 reads SNEGSKA (reference sequence). The trim removed 0 bases at V and 5 bases at J, leaving 9 bases unmatched. CDR3 length: 15 amino acids. The CDR3 DNA follows: TGCAGTGCTAGAGATTTAGCACAGGGGGTCCACGAGCAGTACTTC. Translated, it gives CSARDLAQGVHEQYF.

This clonotype was seen ten or more times. V gene TRBV11-2 combines with J gene TRBJ2-3; 12 bases fit TRBD2. This CDR3 comprises 17 residues. J was trimmed by 4 bases and V by 1 base; bases with no gene match: 6. Germline-derived CDR1 and CDR2 are SGHAT and FQNNGV. The CDR3 nucleotides are TGTGCCAGCAGCTTAGTTCGGACTAGCGGGAAACCAGATACGCAGTATTTT. Residues: CASSLVRTSGKPDTQYF. Supplemented by reference TRBV11-2 and TRBJ2-3, the full variable domain reads EAGVAQSPRYKIIEKRQSVAFWCNPISGHATLYWYQQILGQGPKLLIQFQNNGVVDDSQLPKDRFSAERLKGVDSTLKIQPAKLEDSAVYLCASSLVRTSGKPDTQYFGPGTRLTVL.

This clonotype was seen repeatedly, ten times or more. This chain links TRBV4-1 with TRBJ1-1; D not resolved. Deletions cut 1 base from V and 1 base from J, with 16 bases between. In germline, CDR1 is MGHRA, CDR2 YSYEKL. The CDR3 is 17 amino acids. CDR3 region: CASSQGKGGRKNTEAFF. The CDR3 coding sequence is TGCGCCAGCAGCCAAGGGAAAGGCGGACGGAAGAACACTGAAGCTTTCTTT.

This clonotype was found many times. The genes are TRBV24-1 and TRBJ2-5, with 7 bases matching TRBD1. Unmatched junction bases numbered 7, after V lost 3 bases and J lost 7 bases. This CDR3 has 14 residues. CDR1 and CDR2 (germline): KGHDR, SFDVKD. The CDR3, as DNA: TGTGCCACCAGTGATAACCGACAGGGAATGACCCAGTACTTC. Its translation is CATSDNRQGMTQYF.

As DNA, the CDR3 is TGTGCCAGCAGCTTCCAGGGGGCCGGAACCGGGGAGCTGTTTTTT. This sequence encodes CASSFQGAGTGELFF. This chain joins TRBV7-3 and TRBJ2-2, with 8 bases identical to TRBD1. CDR3 length equals 15 residues. V trimming: 3 bases; J trimming: 5 bases; junction bases outside the gene matches: 5. Germline V gene lookup returns CDR1 SGHTA and CDR2 FQGTGA. Full variable domain (rest looked up from reference TRBV7-3 and TRBJ2-2): GAGVSQTPSNKVTEKGKYVELRCDPISGHTALYWYRQSLGQGPEFLIYFQGTGAADDSGLPNDRFFAVRPEGSVSTLKIQRTERGDSAVYLCASSFQGAGTGELFFGEGSRLTVL.

V usage is TRBV10-3 and J usage is TRBJ2-7; D is uncertain. The germline V gene encodes CDR1 ENHRY and CDR2 SYGVKD. The CDR3 is 14 amino acids. Trimming left V 8 bases short and J 0 bases short, with 14 bases between. In DNA form, the CDR3 reads TGTGCCATCTCAAGAGCGATGAGCTCCTACGAGCAGTACTTC. Encoded protein: CAISRAMSSYEQYF.

The V and J genes are TRBV10-3 and TRBJ2-7; maybe TRBD1 (6 bases). Trimming left V 10 bases short and J 3 bases short, with 16 bases between. This CDR3 has 13 amino acids. CDR1 and CDR2 from the germline V gene are ENHRY and SYGVKD. CDR3 in DNA: TGTGCCACCCAAGGGGGTCTCTACTACGAGCAGTACTTC. Its protein product is CATQGGLYYEQYF.